This entry concerns a single TCR beta chain. There is no known antigen for this receptor. Base-call qualities are not available, and no considerably larger clone is one nucleotide away. The sample originates from a study of blood T cells in healthy people across ages (dated by TCRdb to the mid-2010s). Looking at the study overall: In model experiments, template switching captured about one uniquely barcoded TCR beta cDNA molecule for every two T cells. The study measured age-related changes in TCR beta repertoire diversity using deep sequencing normalized with unique cDNA molecular identifiers. The donors were divided into four age groups: young (average roughly 15 years), middle-aged (approximately 41), aged (about 60) and long-lived (roughly 88). To avoid experimental bias, donors of different ages were spread randomly across the sequencing lanes. Two additional independent replicas of 1 million unique cDNA reads from the same blood draw were analyzed for two donors (one aged 18 to 29 and one aged 80 or older). On the study overall, not on this receptor specifically: Estimates of total diversity based on one million sequenced T cells were considered lower bounds and underestimates. Compared with the aged group, the long-lived group had more naive CD4+ T cells, fewer expanded clones and increased TCR diversity, a pattern suggesting age selection. Bulk unsorted PBMC profiling prevented conclusive comparison of naive and antigen-experienced compartments. The percentage of naive T cells measured by flow cytometry correlated strongly with observed TCR beta diversity. Observed TCR beta diversity per million T cells fell roughly linearly with age, and a significant reduction was already apparent by age roughly 40. Donor CMV infection status was unknown, potentially confounding age-related changes in expanded clonotypes.

The method was 5' RACE. Reads for this sample came from an Illumina HiSeq 2500. A second PCR of about 6 to 11 cycles was run with a J-beta primer mix and a sample-barcoded 5' primer. A template-switch 5' adaptor carrying 12 random nucleotides introduced a unique molecular identifier onto each TCR beta cDNA molecule. At least 2.5 million CDR3-containing paired-end reads were obtained from each sample. First-strand cDNA was synthesized from all RNA with the Mint cDNA synthesis kit, primed by a TRBC-specific oligonucleotide. All cDNA was treated with uracil-DNA glycosylase and then went through a first 18-cycle PCR with the universal primers M1SS and BC2_uni_R. Concerning the study's data processing: For normalization, 1 million high-quality reads, each with a distinct molecular identifier, were randomly selected from each sample. Instead of being binned into consensus sequences, reads that shared molecular identifiers were thrown out. MiTCR, set to a Q25 quality threshold and the strictest error-elimination algorithm, was used for CDR3 identification, clonotype clustering and error correction. A nonparametric unseen species model using Euler transformation provided a lower-bound estimate of total TCR beta diversity. TCRdb reran the public reads through fastp at Q25 and MiXCR, keeping productive beta chains. All rows with the same CDR3 protein become a single entry with the most common DNA and genes. These V and J calls rely on TCRdb rather than the paper's analysis. The sample has about 1.8 million distinct CDR3 sequences on record, around half of them singletons. The ten largest clonotypes hold 2.1% of the sample.

Systemically healthy Caucasian individuals from Russia, 35 to 40 in total and aged roughly 6 to 100 years, were included as donors. Around 10 milliliters of peripheral blood were drawn from each donor into EDTA-treated Vacutainer tubes. Ficoll-Paque density-gradient centrifugation was used to isolate PBMCs, with at least 6 million per sample. Trizol reagent was used to extract total RNA from PBMCs, with at least 6 micrograms per sample. Naive CD45RAhigh/CD27high T cell percentages were measured by flow cytometry on a PBMC aliquot from every donor. The sequenced sample was blood. The sequence came from a woman in her 40s in good health.

DNA sequence: TGTGCCAGCACAAAGGACGGATCCAGGGGTGGCTACACCTTC. This gives the protein CASTKDGSRGGYTF. The chain is encoded by TRBV12-3 or TRBV12-4 joined to TRBJ1-2; the best D guess is TRBD1, with 6 bases matching. V and J lose 7 bases and 7 bases, and a span of 19 bases separates them. The CDR3 goes from the cysteine to the phenylalanine over 14 residues. Of the read, only the CDR3 DNA is kept; its 42 bases are in frame from base 1.